The 26 T cell receptor beta chains below come from one sample, sequenced in a study of blood T cell repertoires in COVID-19 (dated by TCRdb to 2020 to 2021). The library was generated by the immunoSEQ multiplex PCR assay. TCRdb limited this immuneACCESS table to in-frame rearrangements with V and J called. A share of clones is missing; checked studies link under half to unresolved V genes, and the rest is unexplained. Counted in this sample were about 140,000 clones; around 87% of them appeared once. The top ten hold around 5.4% of the sample. Sequencing used peripheral blood. These receptors were taken from a human donor in a cohort sampled during active COVID-19.

V gene TRBV21-1 combines with J gene TRBJ2-1; the table's D call, TRBD1, was not checked against the DNA. TRBV21-1 is annotated as a pseudogene. This CDR3 has 13 amino acids. This CDR3 is CASSRTNGNEQFF. Here the CDR3 DNA reads TGTGCCAGCAGCAGGACAAACGGCAATGAGCAGTTCTTC.

The V and J genes are TRBV6-5 and TRBJ2-7; D possibly corresponds to TRBD2 (5 bases). Germline V lookup: CDR1 MNHEY, CDR2 SVGAGI. The V end was cut by 5 bases, the J end by 3 bases, with 14 bases between. The CDR3 covers 14 residues. CDR3 bases: TGTGCCAGCAGTCGCCCCAGCGGTAACTACGAGCAGTACTTC. Translating gives CASSRPSGNYEQYF.

The genes are TRBV28 and TRBJ1-5, with a tentative D call TRBD1 (6 bases). The germline V and J ends were trimmed by 4 bases and 7 bases, with 29 bases remaining between them. The germline gives CDR1 MDHEN, CDR2 SYDVKM. This CDR3 spans 19 amino acids. The CDR3 DNA follows: TGTGCCAGCAGTTACCCCAAGCGTTACAGCCGGTCGGGGGGCCAGCCCCAGCATTTT. Translated, it gives CASSYPKRYSRSGGQPQHF.

Turning to this clone: The same CDR3 arises from other DNA sequences in this sample as well. The V gene is TRBV5-4, the J gene TRBJ1-1; D might be TRBD1 (5 bases). This CDR3 has 14 residues. Germline V gene data show CDR1 as SGHNT and CDR2 as YYREEE (reference sequence). The ends were cut back, 0 bases at V and 5 bases at J, with 11 bases in the middle. Here the CDR3 reads CASSLVGHNTEAFF. The CDR3 coding sequence is TGTGCCAGCAGCTTGGTAGGACACAATACTGAAGCTTTCTTT. Filled out from reference TRBV5-4 and TRBJ1-1, the complete variable domain reads ETGVTQSPTHLIKTRGQQVTLRCSSQSGHNTVSWYQQALGQGPQFIFQYYREEENGRGNFPPRFSGLQFPNYSSELNVNALELDDSALYLCASSLVGHNTEAFFGQGTRLTVV.

The chain couples TRBV5-4 to TRBJ2-7, with TRBD2 matching over 15 bases. The CDR3 is made up of 15 amino acids. V trimming: 4 bases; J trimming: 5 bases; junction bases outside the gene matches: 4. Germline loops: CDR1 SGHNT, CDR2 YYREEE (reference sequence). In DNA, the CDR3 is TGTGCCAGCAGCAGAAGGACTAGCGGGGGGGACGAGCAGTACTTC. It is translated as CASSRRTSGGDEQYF.

The chain links TRBV7-9 to TRBJ2-3; 9 positions match TRBD1. Trimming cost V 3 bases and J 1 base; bases outside gene matches: 2. Germline CDR1 and CDR2: SEHNR and FQNEAQ (reference sequence). The CDR3 loop spans 15 amino acids. The CDR3 DNA sequence: TGTGCCAGCAGCTTGAGGACAGGGGGCACAGATACGCAGTATTTT. Its protein product is CASSLRTGGTDTQYF.

The V and J genes are TRBV11-3 and TRBJ2-2; TRBD2 matches at 10 bases. The CDR3 runs to 15 residues. Trimming cost V 3 bases and J 3 bases; bases outside gene matches: 1. Germline V gene sequence: CDR1 SGHNT, CDR2 YENEEA. Written as DNA, the CDR3 is TGTGCCAGCAGCTTCACTAGCGGGGACACCGGGGAGCTGTTTTTT. Its translation: CASSFTSGDTGELFF.

This clone was observed a handful of times. The rearrangement joins TRBV18 to TRBJ2-5; a weak D match, TRBD1 (6 bases). The CDR3 covers 13 residues. Germline CDR1 and CDR2: KGHSH and LQKENI. Trimming pared 3 bases from V and 4 bases from J, leaving 9 bases between. The CDR3 loop is CASSPGQRETQYF. The CDR3 DNA reads as TGTGCCAGCTCACCGGGACAAAGAGAGACCCAGTACTTC.

A word on this clone: Other DNA sequences of this sample code for an identical CDR3. This chain joins TRBV4-1 and TRBJ2-7; D not resolved. The CDR3 length is 15 residues. Germline V gene data show CDR1 as MGHRA and CDR2 as YSYEKL. V was pared by 0 bases and J by 1 base, with 10 bases between. The CDR3 region is CASSQDRGGSYEQYF. The CDR3 DNA reads TGCGCCAGCAGCCAAGATCGTGGCGGATCCTACGAGCAGTACTTC.

CDR3 sequence reads: CASSLGEVGYNSPLHF. The DNA of the CDR3 is TGTGCCAGCAGTTTAGGGGAGGTGGGATATAATTCACCCCTCCACTTT. The rearrangement joins TRBV28 to TRBJ1-6; D ambiguous. The CDR3 covers 16 residues. Trimming shortened V by 2 bases and J by 4 bases, and 12 bases separated the two germline ends. Per the germline V gene, CDR1 is MDHEN and CDR2 is SYDVKM.

V and J are TRBV5-1 and TRBJ2-5, with 14 nucleotides matching TRBD2. CDR3 length: 18 amino acids. J was trimmed by 1 base and V by 3 bases; bases with no gene match: 8. Germline V CDR1 and CDR2: SGHRS, YFSETQ. CDR3 loop: CASSYGLAGGRAQETQYF. The DNA for the CDR3 is TGCGCCAGCAGCTACGGACTAGCGGGGGGCCGGGCCCAAGAGACCCAGTACTTC.

J is TRBJ2-7 and V is TRBV2; a weak D match, TRBD1 (6 bases). Germline lookup yields CDR1 SNHLY and CDR2 FYNNEI. Trimming removed 5 bases from V and 0 bases from J, with 8 bases in between. The CDR3 sequence is 13 residues long. CDR3 region: CASSYRDSYEQYF. The CDR3 bases are TGTGCCAGCAGTTACAGGGACTCCTACGAGCAGTACTTC.

This chain uses TRBV28 with TRBJ1-2, with 7 positions matching TRBD1. The germline V gene has CDR1 MDHEN and CDR2 SYDVKM. With V trimmed by 0 bases and J by 4 bases, 2 bases remained unmatched. The CDR3 covers 14 residues. The CDR3 bases are TGTGCCAGCAGTTTATGGACAGGGAGCTATGGCTACACCTTC. Translation gives CASSLWTGSYGYTF.

The chain carries TRBV6-5 and TRBJ1-1; D possibly corresponds to TRBD1 (6 bases). V lost 5 bases and J lost 4, with 14 bases in between. The V gene's germline CDR1 is MNHEY and CDR2 SVGAGI. CDR3 size: 14 residues. The CDR3 coding sequence is TGTGCCAGCAGTCGGGGGGCTGAGGCCACTGAAGCTTTCTTT. Encoded protein: CASSRGAEATEAFF.

The rearrangement links TRBV7-2 to TRBJ2-7; TRBD2 matches at 11 bases. The junction had 0 bases not matched to a gene; V was cut back by 4 bases and J by 1 base. This CDR3 region has 14 residues. Germline CDR1 SGHTA, CDR2 FQGNSA. The CDR3 bases are TGTGCCAGCAGCTCTAGCGGGAGGTCCTACGAGCAGTACTTC. It codes for CASSSSGRSYEQYF. Supplemented by reference TRBV7-2 and TRBJ2-7, the full variable domain reads GAGVSQSPSNKVTEKGKDVELRCDPISGHTALYWYRQSLGQGLEFLIYFQGNSAPDKSGLPSDRFSAERTGGSVSTLTIQRTQQEDSAVYLCASSSSGRSYEQYFGPGTRLTVT.

The gene calls are TRBV6-2 or TRBV6-3 and TRBJ2-7, with 8 bases that match TRBD1. Germline V CDR1 and CDR2: MNHEY, SVGEGT. With 5 bases clipped from V and 6 bases from J, the junction kept 12 bases outside the gene matches. This CDR3 comprises 15 residues. CDR3 residues: CASSPPMGQGAEQYF. As DNA, the CDR3 is TGTGCCAGCAGTCCACCAATGGGGCAGGGGGCCGAGCAGTACTTC.

This chain joins TRBV30 and TRBJ1-1, with D hard to call. Deletions cut 2 bases from V and 6 bases from J, with 16 bases between. Germline V CDR1 and CDR2: GTSNPN, SVGIG (reference sequence). The CDR3 has 14 residues. The CDR3 loop is CAWSTSLGAPEAFF. CDR3 bases: TGTGCCTGGAGTACTTCTCTTGGTGCGCCTGAAGCTTTCTTT.

The V and J genes are TRBV30 and TRBJ2-3; D is ambiguous. V lost 0 bases, J lost 3 bases, and 7 bases lay in between. Germline V gene sequence: CDR1 GTSNPN, CDR2 SVGIG (reference sequence). The CDR3 is made up of 13 amino acids. The CDR3 protein is CAWSVGHTDTQYF. The CDR3 region has the DNA TGTGCCTGGAGTGTTGGGCATACAGATACGCAGTATTTT.

A single count supports this clone. The chain recombines TRBV11-2 with TRBJ2-5, with unresolved D. This CDR3 is built from 13 residues. Germline loops: CDR1 SGHAT, CDR2 FQNNGV. V lost 3 bases and J lost 0, with 5 bases in between. Here the CDR3 reads CASSLSNQETQYF. CDR3 DNA sequence: TGTGCCAGCAGCTTGAGTAACCAAGAGACCCAGTACTTC.

The rearrangement uses TRBV30 and TRBJ1-5, with unresolved D. V lost 1 base and J lost 7, with 17 bases in between. There are 15 residues in the CDR3. Germline V gives CDR1 GTSNPN, CDR2 SVGIG (reference sequence). The CDR3: CAWSARFSNGQPQHF. The DNA for the CDR3 is TGTGCCTGGAGTGCAAGATTTAGCAACGGCCAGCCCCAGCATTTT.

CDR3 amino acids: CASSQGLAGGKETQYF. In DNA, the CDR3 is TGTGCCAGCAGCCAGGGACTAGCGGGAGGGAAAGAGACCCAGTACTTC. The V call is TRBV3-1 (or the pseudogene TRBV3-2), the J call TRBJ2-5; TRBD2 agrees at 16 bases. The germline gives CDR1 LGHDT, CDR2 YNNKEL (reference sequence). Trimming removed 3 bases from V and 3 bases from J; junction bases left unmatched: 1. The CDR3 is made up of 16 amino acids.

The V and J genes are TRBV11-3 and TRBJ2-3, with TRBD2 as a possible D gene (6 bases). Trimming took off 1 base at V and 5 bases at J, with 13 bases between the two ends. Germline values: CDR1 SGHNT, CDR2 YENEEA. The CDR3 has 15 residues. The CDR3 nucleotides read TGTGCCAGCAGCTTAGGGGGGACTCCCCAAGATACGCAGTATTTT. This translates into CASSLGGTPQDTQYF.

The chain links TRBV9 to TRBJ2-3, with 8 nucleotides matching TRBD2. With 0 bases clipped from V and 8 bases from J, the junction kept 14 bases outside the gene matches. CDR1 and CDR2 from the germline V gene are SGDLS and YYNGEE. CDR3 size: 17 residues. This CDR3 reads CASSVGGLAGTLTTQYF. The CDR3 coding sequence is TGTGCCAGCAGCGTAGGGGGATTAGCGGGGACTTTGACTACGCAGTATTTT.

The chain joins TRBV7-9 to TRBJ2-2; no clear D gene. Germline V gene sequence: CDR1 SEHNR, CDR2 FQNEAQ (reference sequence). Trimming stripped 3 bases from V and 6 bases from J, with 5 bases between. This CDR3 has 12 residues. CDR3 DNA: TGTGCCAGCAGCTTCGAGGCCGGGGAGCTGTTTTTT. Protein sequence: CASSFEAGELFF.

The chain is built from TRBV28 and TRBJ2-5, with a tentative D call TRBD1 (5 bases). The CDR3 loop spans 14 amino acids. Germline-derived CDR1 and CDR2 are MDHEN and SYDVKM. V was trimmed by 6 bases and J by 2 bases, leaving 13 bases between them. This CDR3 reads CASSWQGGQETQYF. As DNA, the CDR3 is TGTGCCAGCAGCTGGCAGGGTGGACAAGAGACCCAGTACTTC.

In regard to this clone: Germline is not matched at one junction end, which may reflect a read error. The rearrangement uses TRBV7-9 and TRBJ2-7; 8 nucleotides align to TRBD1. CDR1 and CDR2 from the germline V gene are SEHNR and FQNEAQ (reference sequence). This CDR3 has 15 residues. In DNA form, the CDR3 reads TGTGCCAGCAGCTACCTCGGACAGGGCTCCTCCGAGCAGTACTTC. Its protein is CASSYLGQGSSEQYF.